The rows below give T cell receptor beta chains drawn from one sample of a study of CXCR3-negative and CXCR3-positive naive CD8 T cells. TCRdb re-called the 5' RACE reads and gives one entry per CDR3 protein, without DNA. Recorded for this sample: around 81,000 distinct CDR3 sequences. Source material: naive CXCR3- CD8+ T cells from blood. All receptors come from a human donor in good health. Some clones in this sample may be carry-over from other donors' samples. Both conserved end residues are part of each CDR3. The order of the fields is CDR3 protein, CDR3 length, J gene, V gene.

CASSKGGAGPEQYF | 14 | TRBJ2-7 | TRBV21-1
CASGLAQTPLPYEQYF | 16 | TRBJ2-7 | TRBV12-5
CSVDRRNTGELFF | 13 | TRBJ2-2 | TRBV29-1
CASSWDRPYEQYF | 13 | TRBJ2-7 | TRBV12-3/TRBV12-4
CASSLTPAIGNEQFF | 15 | TRBJ2-1 | TRBV5-1
CSARGISSYEQYF | 13 | TRBJ2-7 | TRBV20-1
CSARPPGTTEAFF | 13 | TRBJ1-1 | TRBV20-1
CSVQGPTGELFF | 12 | TRBJ2-2 | TRBV29-1
CASSVAGLLAGAEDTQYF | 18 | TRBJ2-3 | TRBV9
CASSPVRGQETQYF | 14 | TRBJ2-5 | TRBV7-9